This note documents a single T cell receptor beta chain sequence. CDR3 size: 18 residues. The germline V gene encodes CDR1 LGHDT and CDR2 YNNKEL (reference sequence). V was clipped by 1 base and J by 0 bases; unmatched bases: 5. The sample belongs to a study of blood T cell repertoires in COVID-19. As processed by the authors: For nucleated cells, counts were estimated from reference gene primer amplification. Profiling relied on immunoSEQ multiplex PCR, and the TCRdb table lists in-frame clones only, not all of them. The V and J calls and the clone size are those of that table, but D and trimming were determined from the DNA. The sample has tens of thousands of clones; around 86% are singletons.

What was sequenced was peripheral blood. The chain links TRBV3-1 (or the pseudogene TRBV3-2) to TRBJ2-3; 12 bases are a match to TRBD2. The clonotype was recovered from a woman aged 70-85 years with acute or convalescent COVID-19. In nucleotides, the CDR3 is TGTGCCAGCAGCCAAGGACTAGCGGGGGCCACTAGCACAGATACGCAGTATTTT. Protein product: CASSQGLAGATSTDTQYF.